Below are 20 T cell receptor beta chains sequenced from a single sample in a study of Graves' ophthalmopathy and Graves' hyperthyroidism. Researchers took RNA transcripts and amplified TCR beta CDR3 regions from them. RT-PCR in the first round used HTBI primers; a second-round multiplex PCR followed. TCRdb reanalysed the multiplex PCR reads using MiXCR and keeps one entry per CDR3 protein. The sample lists about 480,000 distinct CDR3 sequences; roughly an eighth were seen once. Sequencing was performed on blood. The source is a woman aged 25 to 39 with Graves' ophthalmopathy.

This clonotype was observed many times. The chain couples TRBV10-3 to TRBJ2-7; a possible D gene is TRBD1 (5 bases). CDR1 is ENHRY and CDR2 is SYGVKD in the germline V gene. This CDR3 has 11 residues. Trimming removed 9 bases at V and 2 bases at J, with 8 bases between. In DNA form, the CDR3 reads TGTGCCATGGGGCAGGCCTACGAGCAGTACTTC. This codes for CAMGQAYEQYF.

In this sample, this clonotype turned up many times. The rearrangement joins TRBV15 to TRBJ1-1, with a weak D call TRBD1 (5 bases). Deletions cut 6 bases from V and 7 bases from J, with 15 bases between. Germline-derived CDR1 and CDR2 are LNHNV and YYDKDF (reference sequence). CDR3 length: 13 amino acids. In nucleotides, the CDR3 is TGTGCCACCAGATGGGGGAGGGCCGGTGAAGCTTTCTTT. It is translated as CATRWGRAGEAFF. Full variable domain (missing parts from reference TRBV15 and TRBJ1-1): DAMVIQNPRYQVTQFGKPVTLSCSQTLNHNVMYWYQQKSSQAPKLLFHYYDKDFNNEADTPDNFQSRRPNTSFCFLDIRSPGLGDTAMYLCATRWGRAGEAFFGQGTRLTVV.

This clonotype was observed at least ten times. The chain uses TRBV7-2 and TRBJ1-2; maybe TRBD1 (5 bases). The V end lost 4 bases, the J end lost 2 bases, and 14 bases lay between the germline ends. Germline V gene data show CDR1 as SGHTA and CDR2 as FQGNSA. CDR3 length: 15 residues. The CDR3 DNA sequence: TGTGCCAGCAGCTGGACGGGACGGGGGAACTATGGCTACACCTTC. Protein: CASSWTGRGNYGYTF.

This clonotype was observed many times. This chain links TRBV3-1 with TRBJ1-1, with TRBD1 matching over 7 bases. J gave up 1 base and V 3 bases, and 2 bases lay outside the gene matches. Germline-derived CDR1 and CDR2 are LGHDT and YNNKEL (reference sequence). This CDR3 contains 14 residues. CDR3: CASSQRDRNTEAFF. The DNA for the CDR3 is TGTGCCAGCAGCCAGCGGGACAGGAACACTGAAGCTTTCTTT.

In its sample, this clonotype was seen many times. The V gene is TRBV5-5, the J gene TRBJ1-1; tentative D call: TRBD1 (6 bases). The CDR3 sequence is 12 residues long. The germline gives CDR1 SGHKS, CDR2 YYEKEE (reference sequence). Trimming cost V 2 bases and J 6 bases, with 8 bases left between them. DNA for the CDR3: TGTGCCAGCAGCTTCCACAGGGCTGAAGCTTTCTTT. It yields the protein CASSFHRAEAFF.

This clonotype was counted at least ten times. The chain has TRBV6-1 and TRBJ1-2; TRBD1 matches 7 bases. Germline assignment: CDR1 MNHNS and CDR2 SASEGT. The CDR3 is made up of 14 amino acids. After removal of 4 bases from V and 4 bases from J, the junction contained 6 bases not matched to a gene. DNA for the CDR3: TGTGCCAGCAGTGCCGCCGAGGGGGCCTATGGCTACACCTTC. This sequence encodes CASSAAEGAYGYTF.

This clonotype was seen ten or more times. V and J are TRBV27 and TRBJ2-7; the D gene could be TRBD1 or TRBD2 (5 bases each). This CDR3 region has 14 residues. V gave up 3 bases and J gave up 6 bases, with 15 bases separating them. Germline loops: CDR1 MNHEY, CDR2 SMNVEV (reference sequence). The CDR3 loop is CASSFQGVGFEQYF. The CDR3 nucleotides are TGTGCCAGCAGTTTCCAGGGAGTAGGGTTCGAGCAGTACTTC.

This clonotype was observed at least ten times. The rearrangement joins TRBV5-1 to TRBJ1-1; tentatively, D is TRBD1 (6 bases). Germline CDR1 SGHRS, CDR2 YFSETQ. CDR3 size: 14 residues. The ends were cut back, 1 base at V and 4 bases at J, with 11 bases in the middle. CDR3 in amino acids: CASSLQGTSTEAFF. Written as DNA, the CDR3 is TGCGCCAGCAGCTTGCAGGGGACGAGCACTGAAGCTTTCTTT.

To note about this clonotype: One base away lies a much larger clone, so this may be a sequencing read error. The chain carries TRBV12-3 or TRBV12-4 and TRBJ2-7, with a weak D call TRBD1 (6 bases). This CDR3 contains 13 residues. In nucleotides, the CDR3 is TGTACCAGCAGCCGGACAGAGTACTACGAGCAGTACTTC. Its translation: CTSSRTEYYEQYF.

The sample holds many counts of this clonotype. This rearrangement joins TRBV6-4 to TRBJ1-1, with 7 bases identical to TRBD1. Looked up from germline, CDR1 is MRHNA and CDR2 is SNTAGT. There are 17 residues in the CDR3. Germline trimming cut 6 bases from V and 4 bases from J; bases unmatched to any gene: 17. The CDR3 DNA follows: TGTGCCAGCAGCAGGGGGGCAGGTACTGGGTTGGGCACTGAAGCTTTCTTT. Protein: CASSRGAGTGLGTEAFF.

This clonotype was seen more than once but under ten times. Germline and junction disagree at one end, which may indicate a read error. The genes are TRBV6-9 and TRBJ2-1, with 8 bases identical to TRBD2. Germline V lookup: CDR1 MNHGY, CDR2 SVAAGI. There are 13 residues in the CDR3. CDR3 sequence reads: CASSVSGRNEQFF. DNA for the CDR3: TGCGCCAGCAGCGTCAGCGGGAGAAATGAGCAGTTCTTC.

This clonotype was observed many times. CDR3 nucleotide sequence: TGTGCCAGCAGTTTCCGACAGGCCTACGAGCAGTACTTC. Encoded protein: CASSFRQAYEQYF. The chain employs TRBV28 and TRBJ2-7; tentative D call: TRBD1 (6 bases). Trimming stripped 3 bases from V and 2 bases from J, with 8 bases between. CDR1 and CDR2 (germline): MDHEN, SYDVKM. The CDR3 consists of 13 residues.

This clonotype was seen repeatedly, ten times or more. The CDR3 nucleotides are TGTGCCAGCAGTACCCGGGACAGGGGGCGGGACGGGGAGCTGTTTTTT. Its protein is CASSTRDRGRDGELFF. V gene TRBV6-5 combines with J gene TRBJ2-2; 12 nucleotides agree with TRBD1. The germline V gene has CDR1 MNHEY and CDR2 SVGAGI. Trimming at V came to 5 bases and at J to 7 bases, leaving 8 bases not matched to a gene. The CDR3 extends over 16 amino acids.

This clonotype was observed many times. The CDR3, as DNA: TGTGCCAGCAGGGTGAATAGCAATCAGCCCCAGCATTTT. Translating it yields CASRVNSNQPQHF. This chain links TRBV6-5 with TRBJ1-5; D is ambiguous. The germline CDR1 and CDR2 sequences are MNHEY and SVGAGI. The CDR3 sequence is 13 residues long. The V and J ends lost 6 bases and 0 bases respectively, with 6 bases between them.

This clonotype appeared many times. The chain couples TRBV19 to TRBJ1-1; D uncertain. The germline V gene encodes CDR1 LNHDA and CDR2 SQIVND (reference sequence). Trimming took 3 bases from V and 0 from J, leaving 14 bases between them. The CDR3 contains 16 residues. CDR3 sequence: CASSIKPRGMNTEAFF. CDR3 in DNA: TGTGCCAGTAGTATTAAGCCCAGAGGTATGAACACTGAAGCTTTCTTT.

The rearrangement uses TRBV4-1 and TRBJ1-3, with 7 bases lining up with TRBD1. CDR3 length equals 14 residues. Germline CDR1 is MGHRA and CDR2 is YSYEKL. The trim removed 8 bases at V and 8 bases at J, leaving 12 bases unmatched. Here the CDR3 DNA reads TGCGCCAGCCAGCCCCGGGGACAGAGAGACACCATATATTTT. Its protein is CASQPRGQRDTIYF.

This clonotype was seen at least ten times. The chain recombines TRBV12-3 or TRBV12-4 with TRBJ1-2; TRBD1 matches at 9 bases. The CDR3 has 15 amino acids. J was trimmed by 2 bases and V by 5 bases; bases with no gene match: 6. The CDR3 spells CASSIEGTGNYGYTF. As DNA, the CDR3 is TGTGCCAGCAGTATAGAGGGGACAGGGAACTATGGCTACACCTTC.

This clonotype was seen many times. The V gene is TRBV28, the J gene TRBJ1-4, with TRBD1 matching 9 bases. V was clipped by 4 bases and J by 6 bases; unmatched bases: 3. CDR3 length equals 14 residues. The germline V gene has CDR1 MDHEN and CDR2 SYDVKM. CDR3 loop: CASSSTGGHEKLFF. The CDR3 DNA follows: TGTGCCAGCAGTTCAACAGGGGGCCATGAAAAACTGTTTTTT.

The rearrangement links TRBV30 to TRBJ1-1; D remains ambiguous. Germline V lookup: CDR1 GTSNPN, CDR2 SVGIG (reference sequence). The CDR3 loop spans 13 amino acids. V lost 6 bases and J 4 bases, leaving 15 bases between the germline ends. The CDR3 is CACRDSFGTEAFF. The CDR3 DNA follows: TGTGCCTGCCGGGATTCTTTTGGCACTGAAGCTTTCTTT.

Only a few counts were recorded for this clonotype. The rearrangement links TRBV30 to TRBJ2-7; D perhaps matches TRBD1 (6 bases). The ends were cut back, 5 bases at V and 0 bases at J, with 8 bases in the middle. Germline loops: CDR1 GTSNPN, CDR2 SVGIG (reference sequence). The CDR3 consists of 12 residues. The chain's CDR3 is CAWQGISYEQYF. Here the CDR3 DNA reads TGTGCCTGGCAGGGGATCTCCTACGAGCAGTACTTC.